A selection of T cell receptor beta chains follows, all from one sample in a study of cytomegalovirus exposure and HLA in healthy donors. The data were produced by immunoSEQ multiplex PCR, yet TCRdb's version contains in-frame clones alone and is incomplete. Its table records tens of thousands of clones. The source material was PBMCs. The receptor source for this set is a woman between 55 and 75 years old in good health and CMV-seronegative. Both conserved end residues are part of each CDR3. The order of the fields is J gene, V gene, D gene, CDR3 protein, CDR3 DNA. D genes are given only for firm matches.

TRBJ2-3 TRBV11-3 . CASSLSAVPTDTQYF TGTGCCAGCAGCTTGTCTGCGGTCCCCACAGATACGCAGTATTTT
TRBJ2-1 TRBV6-1 TRBD2 CASSEVGGASYNEQFF TGTGCCAGCAGTGAAGTGGGAGGGGCCTCCTACAATGAGCAGTTCTTC
TRBJ2-7 TRBV10-3 TRBD2 CAIKGGRSYEQYF TGTGCCATCAAGGGCGGGAGATCGTACGAGCAGTACTTC
TRBJ2-1 TRBV10-2 . CASSPILAEQFF TGCGCCAGCAGCCCGATACTTGCTGAGCAGTTCTTC
TRBJ2-5 TRBV28 TRBD1 CASSLTPGQGKQETQYF TGTGCCAGCAGTTTAACCCCCGGACAGGGCAAACAAGAGACCCAGTACTTC
TRBJ1-1 TRBV9 . CASSVGGVMNTEAFF TGTGCCAGCAGCGTAGGGGGGGTGATGAACACTGAAGCTTTCTTT
TRBJ1-2 TRBV5-4 . CASSFMTGNYGYTF TGTGCCAGCAGCTTTATGACAGGAAACTATGGCTACACCTTC
TRBJ2-7 TRBV5-1 TRBD2 CASSLARGGIAEQYF TGCGCCAGCAGCTTGGCCCGGGGAGGGATAGCCGAGCAGTACTTC
TRBJ2-5 TRBV19 . CASSGRQLYQETQYF TGTGCCAGTAGTGGGCGACAGCTGTACCAAGAGACCCAGTACTTC
TRBJ2-6 TRBV10-3 . CAISDSGSGANVLTF TGTGCCATCAGTGATTCGGGCTCTGGGGCCAACGTCCTGACTTTC
TRBJ1-5 TRBV6-1 . CASSDWAGEFNQPQHF TGTGCCAGCAGTGATTGGGCAGGGGAATTCAATCAGCCCCAGCATTTT
TRBJ2-7 TRBV9 . CASRHPTETYEQYF TGTGCCAGCAGACATCCTACAGAAACCTACGAGCAGTACTTC
TRBJ2-1 TRBV2 TRBD2 CASRGLGGTYPSIYNEQFF TGTGCCAGCAGGGGCTTGGGAGGGACGTACCCTTCAATCTACAATGAGCAGTTCTTC
TRBJ2-3 TRBV4-2 . CASSQGDSLQPDTQYF TGTGCCAGCAGCCAAGGGGACTCCCTGCAGCCAGATACGCAGTATTTT
TRBJ1-5 TRBV5-1 TRBD1 CASSLEETGSQPQHF TGCGCCAGCAGCTTGGAAGAGACAGGGAGTCAGCCCCAGCATTTT
TRBJ2-7 TRBV5-1 TRBD2 CASSLGASGLDEQYF TGCGCCAGCAGCTTAGGGGCTAGCGGGCTCGACGAGCAGTACTTC
TRBJ2-1 TRBV13 . CASSLIPSNEQFF TGTGCCAGCAGCTTAATCCCCAGCAATGAGCAGTTCTTC
TRBJ2-3 TRBV11-1 TRBD2 CASSSGLAGGNTQYF TGTGCCAGCAGCAGTGGACTAGCGGGAGGTAATACGCAGTATTTT